The source of this T cell receptor (beta chain) is a study of cytomegalovirus exposure and HLA in healthy donors. This clone has a handful of counts. V lost 7 bases, J lost 0 bases, and 13 bases lay in between. The CDR3 is 15 amino acids. Germline V CDR1 and CDR2: PRHDT, FYEKMQ (reference sequence). The PCR contained 60 Vbeta and 13 Jbeta primers. TCRdb's table, derived via immunoSEQ multiplex PCR, lists solely in-frame clones and lacks some. The data contain approximately 67,000 clones, around 89% of them singletons. The rearrangement joins TRBV13 to TRBJ2-4; D may be TRBD1 (6 bases). The receptor comes from a woman aged 25 to 45 in good health and CMV-seropositive. Sequencing used PBMCs. CDR3 region: CASTGQGQAKNIQYF. The CDR3 DNA reads TGTGCCAGCACGGGCCAGGGACAAGCCAAAAACATTCAGTACTTC.